This record covers a single T cell receptor beta chain. There is no known antigen for this receptor. The sample holds no much larger clone one base away, and base qualities are not on file. The data stem from a study of T cells in Graves' hyperthyroidism and ophthalmopathy (dated by TCRdb to 2018 to 2020). With respect to the entire study: Peripheral blood was sampled at the time of initial diagnosis, prior to any treatment. TCR V-J signatures able to tell the groups apart were searched for in a discovery cohort of 100 or so patients, of whom 43 had Graves' ophthalmopathy and about 55 had stable Graves' hyperthyroidism. In addition, the study compared T-cell repertoires in thyroid tissue and in blood from roughly six Graves' hyperthyroidism patients. Prospective prediction of ophthalmopathy was tested in an independent validation cohort of some 19 hyperthyroidism patients and some 17 patients who later progressed to ophthalmopathy. According to the paper, TCR Vbeta CDR3 sequencing was carried out on roughly 130 peripheral blood samples, which came from 40 to 45 ophthalmopathy, under 85 hyperthyroidism and around 17 progressor patients. The 75 to 100 discovery patients were randomly split 7:3 into training and test sets. Following sampling, methimazole starting at 30 mg daily was given to hyperthyroidism patients, and high-dose intravenous methylprednisolone was given to ophthalmopathy patients. Summary of the overall study and its limitations: A model built on a 13 V-J signature distinguished ophthalmopathy from stable hyperthyroidism, reaching roughly 88% sensitivity and around 82% specificity in cross-validation and 80%/75% in testing. In validation, the model predicted progression to ophthalmopathy a median of 6.5 months before onset, with 70% to 71% sensitivity and 72.22% specificity. No statistical method was used to fix the sample size in advance, and group allocation was not hidden from the investigators. Most expanded thyroid clonotypes (frequency above 0.001) were also detected in blood, a finding suggesting that blood repertoires may reflect thyroid immune responses.

Stable Graves' hyperthyroidism was defined as no progression to ophthalmopathy during 18 months of follow-up. Hyperthyroidism patients were newly diagnosed, had a disease duration of under 2 months, and were aged 18 to 65 years. The study excluded patients with uncontrolled infections, other autoimmune diseases, pregnancy or lactation. Clinical symptoms, serum thyroxine and TRAb, thyroid ultrasound, and orbital computed tomography formed the basis for the diagnoses. PBMCs were separated from approximately 9.9 ml of fresh peripheral blood using Ficoll-Paque density gradient centrifugation. Trizol reagent was used to extract total RNA, and RNA quality was then checked on an Agilent 2100 Bioanalyzer. Per the germline V gene, SNHLY is the CDR1 and FYNNEI is the CDR2. The CDR3, from cysteine to phenylalanine, totals 14 residues. CDR3 DNA only is kept here, 42 bases in frame from base 1. V and J are truncated by 11 bases and 3 bases respectively, leaving an intervening sequence of 19 bases.

Amplification of TCR beta CDR3 regions was carried out from RNA transcripts. For the first round of RT-PCR on the TCR CDR3, the HTBI primer set was used together with the Qiagen OneStep RT-PCR kit. The libraries were constructed in a second round of multiplex PCR and then size-selected and purified. Sequencing of the libraries was done on an Illumina HiSeq2000 using paired-end 100 bp reads. In the paper's pipeline: SOAPnuke was used to process the raw data, throwing out any read that contained adapters or uncalled bases, had a mean Phred below 15, or lacked an exact constant-primer or identifier match. High-quality paired reads were merged using COPE v1.2.5, and each unique nucleotide sequence was defined as a clonotype. MiTCR v1.1 was used to align clonotypes to the IMGT TRBV, TRBD and TRBJ reference segments. The analysis was restricted to V-J combinations with a frequency above 0.0001, which together covered over 99% of the repertoires. The TCS score was defined as F50 (clonal expansion) divided by E x V (chaos), with BLOSUM62-based TCRdist calculated between CDR3 peptides within each V-J. Welch's t-statistics and random forest reduced 450 to 600 V-J features to 13, which were used in a naive Bayes classifier (R e1071). TCRdb trimmed the raw reads at Q25, called clones with MiXCR and kept productive beta chains. Each record represents a unique CDR3 protein, reported with the most common genes and DNA among its rows. The V and J calls were not made by the authors but by TCRdb's processing. The sample has fewer than 400,000 distinct CDR3 sequences on record, around 16% of them singletons. Around 34% of the sample is in the top ten clones.

The receptor comes from a man in his thirties or forties with Graves' hyperthyroidism. The sample comprised blood. The sequence joins TRBV2 to TRBJ1-2; D gene: possibly TRBD1, on 5 matching bases. The base sequence is TGTGCCTTCAGCAACCGGGACGCCCACTATGGCTACACCTTC. Its protein reads: CAFSNRDAHYGYTF.